In its sample, the clone carrying this T cell receptor beta chain was seen a few times. Its matching antigen is unknown. Germline V CDR1 and CDR2: SQVTM, ANQGSEA. The V and J ends lost 3 bases and 5 bases respectively, with 13 bases between them. The CDR3 totals 13 residues. The sample comes from a study of CD8+ T cells in alopecia areata. For the study at large: Tofacitinib administration to treated patients was oral, at 5 to 10 mg twice daily. Study-level findings and limits: Scalp data also include sequences from resident alphabeta T cells of normal skin. Clarity of TCR sharing across patients fell short of that in mice, possibly HLA-related.

Peripheral blood samples and lesional scalp punch biopsies were obtained from alopecia areata patients. RNA was extracted and reverse transcribed into cDNA as the sequencing template. Libraries were prepared by immunoSEQ multiplex PCR; TCRdb keeps only in-frame clonotypes and omits some of them. Found here are roughly 120,000 clones, around two fifths of them singletons; the top ten hold approximately 3%. This rearrangement joins TRBV29-1 to TRBJ2-5; D tentatively fits TRBD1 or TRBD2 (7 bases each). The specimen sequenced was CD4+ T cells sorted from blood. The sequence was collected from a human donor with alopecia areata. The CDR3 bases are TGCAGCGTTGAGGGAGGGGGCCGCGAGACCCAGTACTTC. Its translation: CSVEGGGRETQYF.